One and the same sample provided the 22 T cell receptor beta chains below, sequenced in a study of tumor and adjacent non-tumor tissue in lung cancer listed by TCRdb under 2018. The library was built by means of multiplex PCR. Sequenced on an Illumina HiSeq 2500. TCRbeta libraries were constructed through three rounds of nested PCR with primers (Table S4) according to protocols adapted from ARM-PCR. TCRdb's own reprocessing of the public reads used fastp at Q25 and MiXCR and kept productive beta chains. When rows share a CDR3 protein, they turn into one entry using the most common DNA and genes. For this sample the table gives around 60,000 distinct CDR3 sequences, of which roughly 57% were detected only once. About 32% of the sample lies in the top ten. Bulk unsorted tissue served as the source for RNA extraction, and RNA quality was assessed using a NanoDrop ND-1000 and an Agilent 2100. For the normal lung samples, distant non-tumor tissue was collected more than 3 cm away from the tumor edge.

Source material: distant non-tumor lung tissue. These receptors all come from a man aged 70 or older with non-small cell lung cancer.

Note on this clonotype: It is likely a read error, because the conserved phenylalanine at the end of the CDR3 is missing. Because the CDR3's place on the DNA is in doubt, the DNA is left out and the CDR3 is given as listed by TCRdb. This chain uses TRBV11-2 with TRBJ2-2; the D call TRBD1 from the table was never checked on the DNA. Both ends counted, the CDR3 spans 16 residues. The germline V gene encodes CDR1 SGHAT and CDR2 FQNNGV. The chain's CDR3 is CASSLQGTLFAGKLLS.

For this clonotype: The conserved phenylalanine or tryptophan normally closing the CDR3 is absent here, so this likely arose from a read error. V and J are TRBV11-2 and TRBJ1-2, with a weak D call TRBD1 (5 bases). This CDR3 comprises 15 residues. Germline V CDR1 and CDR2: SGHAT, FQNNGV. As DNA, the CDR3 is TGTGCCGGCAGCGTAAGCCTGACAGAGAGCTATGGCTACACCCTC. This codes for CAGSVSLTESYGYTL.

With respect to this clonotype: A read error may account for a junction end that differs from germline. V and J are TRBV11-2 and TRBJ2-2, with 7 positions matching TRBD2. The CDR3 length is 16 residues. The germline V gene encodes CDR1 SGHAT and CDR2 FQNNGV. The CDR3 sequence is CAGSLDRLASAGELSF. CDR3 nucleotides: TGTGCCGGCAGCTTAGATCGACTAGCCTCAGCCGGGGAGCTGTCTTTT.

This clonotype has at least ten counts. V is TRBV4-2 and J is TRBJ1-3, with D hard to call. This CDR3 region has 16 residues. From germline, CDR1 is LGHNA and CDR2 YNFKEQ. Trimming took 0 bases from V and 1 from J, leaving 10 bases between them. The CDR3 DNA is TGTGCCAGCAGCCAAGACGGAATGGGATCTGGAAACACCATATATTTT. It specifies CASSQDGMGSGNTIYF.

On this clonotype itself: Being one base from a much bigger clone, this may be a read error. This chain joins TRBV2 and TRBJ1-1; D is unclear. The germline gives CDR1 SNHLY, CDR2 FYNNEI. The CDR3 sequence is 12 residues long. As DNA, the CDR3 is TGTGCCAGCAGTGACGGGAGCACTGAAGCTCTCTTT. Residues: CASSDGSTEALF.

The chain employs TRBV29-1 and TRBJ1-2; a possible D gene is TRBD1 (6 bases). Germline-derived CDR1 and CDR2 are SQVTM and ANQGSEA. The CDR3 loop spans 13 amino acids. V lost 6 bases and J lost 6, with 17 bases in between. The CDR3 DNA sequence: TGCAGCGTCTCGGGGGCGGAAGGTCATGGCTACACCTTC. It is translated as CSVSGAEGHGYTF.

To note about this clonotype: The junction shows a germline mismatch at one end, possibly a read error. The DNA for the CDR3 is TGTGTCAGCAGCGTATGCGGGAGGGCCCGTATTCAGTACTTC. Translating it yields CVSSVCGRARIQYF. The chain links TRBV6-4 to TRBJ2-4, with 9 bases matching TRBD2. The length of the CDR3 is 14 residues. The germline gives CDR1 MRHNA, CDR2 SNTAGT.

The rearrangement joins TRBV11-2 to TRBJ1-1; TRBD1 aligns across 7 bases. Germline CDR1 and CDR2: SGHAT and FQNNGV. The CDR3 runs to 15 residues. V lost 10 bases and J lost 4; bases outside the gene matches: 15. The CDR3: CANNRKATGTTEAFF. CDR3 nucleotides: TGTGCCAACAATCGAAAAGCGACAGGGACCACTGAAGCTTTCTTT. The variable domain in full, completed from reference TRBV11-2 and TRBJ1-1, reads EAGVAQSPRYKIIEKRQSVAFWCNPISGHATLYWYQQILGQGPKLLIQFQNNGVVDDSQLPKDRFSAERLKGVDSTLKIQPAKLEDSAVYLCANNRKATGTTEAFFGQGTRLTVV.

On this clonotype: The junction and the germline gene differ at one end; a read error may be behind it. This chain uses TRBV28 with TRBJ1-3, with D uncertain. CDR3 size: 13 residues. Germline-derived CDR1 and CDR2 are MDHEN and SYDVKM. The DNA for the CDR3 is TGTGTCAGCAGTTTTTTCTCTGGAAACACCATATATTTT. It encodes CVSSFFSGNTIYF.

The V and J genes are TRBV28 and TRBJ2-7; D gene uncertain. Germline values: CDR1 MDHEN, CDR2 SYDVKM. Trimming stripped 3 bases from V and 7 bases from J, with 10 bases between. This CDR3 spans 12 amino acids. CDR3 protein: CASSFMTREQYF. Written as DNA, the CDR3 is TGTGCCAGCAGTTTCATGACTCGGGAGCAGTACTTC. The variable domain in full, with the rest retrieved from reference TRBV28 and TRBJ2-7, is DVKVTQSSRYLVKRTGEKVFLECVQDMDHENMFWYRQDPGLGLRLIYFSYDVKMKEKGDIPEGYSVSREKKERFSLILESASTNQTSMYLCASSFMTREQYFGPGTRLTVT.

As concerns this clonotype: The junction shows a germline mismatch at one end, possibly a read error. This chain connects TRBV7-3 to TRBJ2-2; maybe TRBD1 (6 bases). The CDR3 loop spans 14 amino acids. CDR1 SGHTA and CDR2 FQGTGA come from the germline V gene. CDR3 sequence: CASSSDRDTGEPFF. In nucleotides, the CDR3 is TGTGCCAGCAGCTCCGATCGGGACACCGGGGAGCCGTTCTTT.

The chain's CDR3 is CASGFGLVETQYF. The CDR3 nucleotides are TGTGCTAGTGGTTTCGGTTTAGTGGAGACCCAGTACTTC. The V and J genes are TRBV12-5 and TRBJ2-5; D remains ambiguous. Germline assignment: CDR1 LGHNT and CDR2 FRNRAP. V was clipped by 3 bases and J by 5 bases, with 10 bases between them. The CDR3 runs 13 residues.

For the CDR3, the DNA is TGCGCCAGCAGGTTGACGCTAGCGGGAGAGTACGAGCAGTACTTC. It is translated as CASRLTLAGEYEQYF. V gene TRBV5-1 combines with J gene TRBJ2-7; 10 bases fit TRBD2. V gave up 5 bases and J gave up 4 bases; unmatched junction bases: 9. The CDR3 length is 15 residues. Germline CDR1 SGHRS, CDR2 YFSETQ.

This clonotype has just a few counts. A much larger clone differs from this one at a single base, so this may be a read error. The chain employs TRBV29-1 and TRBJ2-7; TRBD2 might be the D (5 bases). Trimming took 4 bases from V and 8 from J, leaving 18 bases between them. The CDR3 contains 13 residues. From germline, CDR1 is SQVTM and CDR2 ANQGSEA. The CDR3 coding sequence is TGCAGCGTTGGGCCCAAGACATCTAGCAAGCAGTACTTC. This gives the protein CSVGPKTSSKQYF.

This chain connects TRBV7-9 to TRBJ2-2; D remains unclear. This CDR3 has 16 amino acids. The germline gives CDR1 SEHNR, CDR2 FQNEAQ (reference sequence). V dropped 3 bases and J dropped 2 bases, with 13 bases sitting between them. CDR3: CASSFTETLNTGELFF. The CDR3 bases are TGTGCCAGCAGCTTTACCGAGACACTAAACACCGGGGAGCTGTTTTTT.

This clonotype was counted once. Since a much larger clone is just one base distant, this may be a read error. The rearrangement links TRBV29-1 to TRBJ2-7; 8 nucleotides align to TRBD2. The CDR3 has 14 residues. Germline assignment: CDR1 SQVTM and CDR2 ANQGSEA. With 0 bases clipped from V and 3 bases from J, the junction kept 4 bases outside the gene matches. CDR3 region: CSVEDREGNYEQYF. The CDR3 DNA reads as TGCAGCGTTGAAGACCGGGAGGGAAACTACGAGCAGTACTTC.

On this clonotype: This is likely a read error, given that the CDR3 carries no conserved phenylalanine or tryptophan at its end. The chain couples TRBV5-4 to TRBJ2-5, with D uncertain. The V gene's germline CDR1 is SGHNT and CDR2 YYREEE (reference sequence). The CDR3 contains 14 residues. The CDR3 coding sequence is TGTGCTAGCAGCTTTACGTCCCGAGAGGAGACCCAGTACTTA. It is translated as CASSFTSREETQYL.

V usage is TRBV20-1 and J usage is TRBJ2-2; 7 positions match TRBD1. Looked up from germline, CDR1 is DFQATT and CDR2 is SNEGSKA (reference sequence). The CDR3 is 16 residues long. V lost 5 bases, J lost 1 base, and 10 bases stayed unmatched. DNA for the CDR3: TGCAGTGCTGGGTCCCCGGGACAGTTGAACACCGGGGAGCTGTTTTTT. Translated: CSAGSPGQLNTGELFF.

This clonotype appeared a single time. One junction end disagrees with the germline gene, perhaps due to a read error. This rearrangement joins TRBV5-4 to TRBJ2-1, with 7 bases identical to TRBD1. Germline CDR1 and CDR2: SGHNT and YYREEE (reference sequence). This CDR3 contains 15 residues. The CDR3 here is CASSVQRYMGQQQFF. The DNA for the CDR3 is TGTGCCAGCAGCGTACAGAGGTATATGGGACAGCAACAGTTCTTT.

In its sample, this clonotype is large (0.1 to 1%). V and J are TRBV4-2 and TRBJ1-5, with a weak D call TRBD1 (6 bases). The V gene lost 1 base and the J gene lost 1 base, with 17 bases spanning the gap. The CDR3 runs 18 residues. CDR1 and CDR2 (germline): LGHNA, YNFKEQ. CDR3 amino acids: CASSQGRMQGMSNQPQHF. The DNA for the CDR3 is TGTGCCAGCAGCCAAGGGAGGATGCAGGGGATGAGCAATCAGCCCCAGCATTTT.

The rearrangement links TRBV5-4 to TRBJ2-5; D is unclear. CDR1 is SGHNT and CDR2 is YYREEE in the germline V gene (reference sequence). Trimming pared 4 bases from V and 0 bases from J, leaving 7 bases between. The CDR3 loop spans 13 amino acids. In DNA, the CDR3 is TGTGCCAGCAGCCAGGAGTACCAAGAGACCCAGTACTTC. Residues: CASSQEYQETQYF.

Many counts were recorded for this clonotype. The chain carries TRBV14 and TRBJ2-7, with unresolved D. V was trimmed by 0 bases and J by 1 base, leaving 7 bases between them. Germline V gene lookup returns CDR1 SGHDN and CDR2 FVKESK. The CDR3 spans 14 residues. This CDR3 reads CASSQDPRSYEQYF. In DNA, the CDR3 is TGTGCCAGCAGCCAAGACCCCAGGTCCTACGAGCAGTACTTC.